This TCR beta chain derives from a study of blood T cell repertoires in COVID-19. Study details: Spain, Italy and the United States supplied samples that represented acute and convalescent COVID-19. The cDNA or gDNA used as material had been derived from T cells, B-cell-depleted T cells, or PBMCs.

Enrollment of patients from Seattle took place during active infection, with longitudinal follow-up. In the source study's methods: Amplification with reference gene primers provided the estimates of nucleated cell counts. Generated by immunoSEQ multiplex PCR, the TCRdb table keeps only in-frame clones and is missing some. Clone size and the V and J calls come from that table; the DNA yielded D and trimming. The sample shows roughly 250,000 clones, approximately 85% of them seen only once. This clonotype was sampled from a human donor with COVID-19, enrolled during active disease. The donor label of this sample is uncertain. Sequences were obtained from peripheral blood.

The CDR3: CASSLEGLANTDTQYF. Here the CDR3 DNA reads TGCGCCAGCAGCTTGGAAGGACTAGCAAACACAGATACGCAGTATTTT. V usage is TRBV5-1 and J usage is TRBJ2-3, with 8 positions matching TRBD2. Trimming removed 0 bases from V and 2 bases from J; junction bases left unmatched: 5. Germline values: CDR1 SGHRS, CDR2 YFSETQ. This CDR3 region has 16 residues.